One and the same sample provided the 31 T cell receptor beta chains below, sequenced in a study of patients and donors after allogeneic stem cell transplantation. TCRdb itself ran the RT-PCR reads through MiXCR, one entry per CDR3 protein. The table has more than 850,000 distinct CDR3 sequences, roughly 18% seen once. The sample was blood, either unsorted or a sorted T cell fraction (not recorded which). Receptors were obtained from a human donor who was either an allogeneic HSCT recipient or a stem cell or donor lymphocyte infusion donor (not recorded which). It is not recorded whose cells these are; they may come from a transplant donor.

The V gene is TRBV5-1, the J gene TRBJ2-7, with a possible D match to TRBD1 (6 bases). The CDR3 runs to 14 residues. Germline-derived CDR1 and CDR2 are SGHRS and YFSETQ. Deletions cut 1 base from V and 3 bases from J, with 11 bases between. CDR3 amino acids: CASSLMKGDYEQYF. The CDR3 DNA reads as TGCGCCAGCAGCTTGATGAAGGGGGACTACGAGCAGTACTTC.

This clonotype was detected many times. The chain is built from TRBV12-3 or TRBV12-4 and TRBJ1-1; D not certain. V was shortened by 2 bases and J by 2 bases, with 12 bases between the two germline ends. This CDR3 contains 15 residues. In nucleotides, the CDR3 is TGTGCCAGCAGTTTACGGTCCGGACTTAACACTGAAGCTTTCTTT. This sequence encodes CASSLRSGLNTEAFF.

The chain is built from TRBV6-1 and TRBJ1-1, with D hard to call. CDR1 is MNHNS, CDR2 SASEGT, per germline. The CDR3 contains 15 residues. V was clipped by 1 base and J by 1 base, with 10 bases between them. The CDR3 DNA reads TGTGCCAGCAGTGAAGGGAGGCAAGAGAACACTGAAGCTTTCTTT. It translates to CASSEGRQENTEAFF.

This clonotype was detected only a few times. The chain recombines TRBV9 with TRBJ2-7; D possibly matches TRBD1 or TRBD2 (5 bases each). CDR1 and CDR2 from the germline V gene are SGDLS and YYNGEE. The ends were cut back, 0 bases at V and 5 bases at J, with 9 bases in the middle. The CDR3 is made up of 13 amino acids. The CDR3 loop is CASSVGMGDEQYF. Written as DNA, the CDR3 is TGTGCCAGCAGCGTAGGCATGGGGGACGAGCAGTACTTC.

The chain carries TRBV12-3 or TRBV12-4 and TRBJ1-1; D is ambiguous. Between the trimmed V and J ends, which lost 5 bases and 1 base, there was a span of 11 bases. CDR3 length equals 14 residues. CDR3 sequence (DNA): TGTGCCAGCAGTACCCGGGTCTCGAACACTGAAGCTTTCTTT. Residues: CASSTRVSNTEAFF.

This clonotype was recorded a few times. The V and J genes are TRBV6-5 and TRBJ2-1; 15 bases line up with TRBD2. Germline lookup yields CDR1 MNHEY and CDR2 SVGAGI. The CDR3 contains 17 residues. With 2 bases clipped from V and 6 bases from J, the junction kept 5 bases outside the gene matches. The CDR3 DNA sequence: TGTGCCAGCAGTTACGGGGGACTAGCGGGAGGCCTCAATGAGCAGTTCTTC. This encodes CASSYGGLAGGLNEQFF.

This sequence joins TRBV5-5 and TRBJ1-2, with unresolved D. V was shortened by 4 bases and J by 4 bases, with 20 bases between the two germline ends. CDR3 size: 16 residues. Germline assignment: CDR1 SGHKS and CDR2 YYEKEE (reference sequence). In nucleotides, the CDR3 is TGTGCCAGCAGCATATTAAGCCGCACCCGGGGCTATGGCTACACCTTC. Residues: CASSILSRTRGYGYTF.

The chain has TRBV12-3 or TRBV12-4 and TRBJ1-1; maybe TRBD1 (5 bases). The CDR3 has 14 residues. The ends were cut back, 6 bases at V and 6 bases at J, with 17 bases in the middle. CDR3 sequence (DNA): TGTGCCAGCAGCGGCTCCGCAGGGTACTCTGAAGCTTTCTTT. Translation: CASSGSAGYSEAFF.

This clonotype occurred a few times. J is TRBJ1-3 and V is TRBV20-1, with TRBD1 matching 7 bases. V shed 0 bases, J shed 4 bases, and the junction held 6 bases outside the gene matches. The CDR3 totals 15 residues. Per the germline V gene, CDR1 is DFQATT and CDR2 is SNEGSKA (reference sequence). The CDR3 loop reads CSARDRDSKGNTIYF. As DNA, the CDR3 is TGCAGTGCTAGAGATAGGGACAGCAAAGGAAACACCATATATTTT.

This clonotype was counted only a few times. The rearrangement links TRBV4-2 to TRBJ2-1; TRBD2 agrees at 9 bases. Germline values: CDR1 LGHNA, CDR2 YNFKEQ. The CDR3 sequence is 17 residues long. The V segment lost 4 bases and the J segment 2 bases; nucleotides outside the gene matches: 9. The CDR3 is CASSLRAGGSTYNEQFF. The CDR3, as DNA: TGTGCCAGCAGCCTCCGAGCGGGGGGTAGTACCTACAATGAGCAGTTCTTC.

The V and J genes are TRBV4-1 and TRBJ1-5; weak D call: TRBD1 (5 bases). This CDR3 is 14 amino acids long. In germline, CDR1 is MGHRA, CDR2 YSYEKL. V was trimmed by 0 bases and J by 6 bases, leaving 9 bases between them. CDR3 residues: CASSQDRESQPQHF. CDR3 bases: TGCGCCAGCAGCCAAGACAGGGAAAGTCAGCCCCAGCATTTT.

A few counts support this clonotype. The chain combines TRBV7-8 with TRBJ2-2; TRBD2 matches at 8 bases. CDR3 length: 15 residues. Per germline, CDR1 SGHVS and CDR2 FQNEAQ. Germline trimming cut 2 bases from V and 4 bases from J; bases unmatched to any gene: 3. In nucleotides, the CDR3 is TGTGCCAGCAGCTTAAGCGGGGGACTCACCGGGGAGCTGTTTTTT. Its translation: CASSLSGGLTGELFF.

Many counts were recorded for this clonotype. V is TRBV5-1 and J is TRBJ1-1, with 7 bases aligning to TRBD1. The V and J ends lost 2 bases and 6 bases, in that order; junction bases with no gene match: 4. Germline V lookup: CDR1 SGHRS, CDR2 YFSETQ. The CDR3 sequence is 13 residues long. For the CDR3, the DNA is TGCGCCAGCAGCTTCACAGGGGTGCCTGAAGCTTTCTTT. Its translation is CASSFTGVPEAFF.

Only a few counts were recorded for this clonotype. The chain combines TRBV5-6 with TRBJ1-5; D is perhaps TRBD1 (5 bases). The germline V and J ends were trimmed by 1 base and 3 bases, with 14 bases remaining between them. Looked up from germline, CDR1 is SGHDT and CDR2 is YYEEEE. The CDR3 is 16 amino acids. The CDR3 DNA follows: TGTGCCAGCAGCTTGTGGGCCGGGGGAGCCAATCAGCCCCAGCATTTT. It encodes CASSLWAGGANQPQHF.

The chain uses TRBV20-1 and TRBJ1-5; D remains ambiguous. The V end lost 0 bases, the J end lost 4 bases, and 19 bases lay between the germline ends. Looked up from germline, CDR1 is DFQATT and CDR2 is SNEGSKA (reference sequence). The CDR3 is 17 amino acids. Here the CDR3 reads CSARDVRSRAENQPQHF. As DNA, the CDR3 is TGCAGTGCTAGAGATGTGCGGTCGCGGGCGGAAAATCAGCCCCAGCATTTT.

The table lists this clonotype with a few counts. This chain links TRBV20-1 with TRBJ2-4; D perhaps matches TRBD2 (5 bases). CDR1 and CDR2 from the germline V gene are DFQATT and SNEGSKA (reference sequence). V was pared by 0 bases and J by 1 base, with 10 bases between. The CDR3 is 15 residues long. CDR3 bases: TGCAGTGCTAGAGACCCTCGCGGGGCCAAAAACATTCAGTACTTC. Residues: CSARDPRGAKNIQYF.

The table lists this clonotype with a few counts. The gene calls are TRBV20-1 and TRBJ2-7; 11 nucleotides match TRBD2. Losses at the gene ends were 3 bases for V and 5 bases for J; bases not matched to a gene: 9. Germline V gene data show CDR1 as DFQATT and CDR2 as SNEGSKA (reference sequence). CDR3 length: 15 amino acids. CDR3 bases: TGCAGTGCTAGTGGACTAGCGGGCTACTCTCACGAGCAGTACTTC. This translates into CSASGLAGYSHEQYF.

V gene TRBV6-4 combines with J gene TRBJ2-1, with TRBD1 matching 7 bases. V lost 10 bases to trimming and J lost 9 bases; unmatched junction nucleotides: 9. The germline V gene encodes CDR1 MRHNA and CDR2 SNTAGT. The CDR3 is made up of 12 amino acids. CDR3 protein: CATIDRVGEQFF. The CDR3, as DNA: TGTGCCACCATAGACAGGGTGGGTGAGCAGTTCTTC.

The V call is TRBV25-1, the J call TRBJ2-7; D is possibly TRBD1 (5 bases). CDR1 and CDR2 from the germline V gene are MGHDK and SYGVNS. V gave up 4 bases and J gave up 5 bases, with 21 bases separating them. This CDR3 contains 16 residues. CDR3 residues: CASSAVRGPRRNEQYF. The CDR3 nucleotides are TGTGCCAGCAGTGCGGTTAGGGGCCCCCGTCGGAACGAGCAGTACTTC.

This clonotype was observed a handful of times. The chain couples TRBV24-1 to TRBJ2-1; 11 bases fit TRBD2. This CDR3 contains 16 residues. The germline gives CDR1 KGHDR, CDR2 SFDVKD. The junction had 9 bases not matched to a gene; V was cut back by 5 bases and J by 7 bases. The DNA for the CDR3 is TGTGCCACCAGTGCCCTAACTAGCGGGGGAGGGAATGAGCAGTTCTTC. This gives the protein CATSALTSGGGNEQFF.

This chain links TRBV20-1 with TRBJ2-7, with 9 bases identical to TRBD2. The junction had 7 bases not matched to a gene; V was cut back by 3 bases and J by 1 base. Germline CDR1 is DFQATT and CDR2 is SNEGSKA (reference sequence). The CDR3 sequence is 15 residues long. CDR3 residues: CSARELAGISYEQYF. The CDR3 DNA is TGCAGTGCTAGGGAACTAGCGGGCATATCCTACGAGCAGTACTTC.

This clonotype has ten or more counts. The V gene is TRBV28, the J gene TRBJ2-1; unclear D gene. Germline V gene sequence: CDR1 MDHEN, CDR2 SYDVKM. The CDR3 extends over 14 amino acids. V was shortened by 5 bases and J by 0 bases, with 8 bases between the two germline ends. CDR3 region: CASSGTSSYNEQFF. CDR3 coding DNA: TGTGCCAGCAGTGGTACCAGCTCCTACAATGAGCAGTTCTTC.

V gene TRBV20-1 combines with J gene TRBJ2-3, with unresolved D. Trimming left V 0 bases short and J 5 bases short, with 6 bases between. The CDR3 loop spans 12 amino acids. Germline loops: CDR1 DFQATT, CDR2 SNEGSKA (reference sequence). CDR3 sequence: CSARDLGDTQYF. The CDR3 DNA reads as TGCAGTGCTAGAGATCTGGGAGATACGCAGTATTTT.

The V call is TRBV12-3 or TRBV12-4, the J call TRBJ2-7; 9 bases agree with TRBD1. Trimming took 5 bases from V and 5 from J; bases not matched to a gene: 10. This CDR3 is 15 amino acids long. The CDR3, as DNA: TGTGCCAGCAGTCCAAGGGACAGGGTTAGGGACGAGCAGTACTTC. This gives the protein CASSPRDRVRDEQYF.

The CDR3 sequence is CASSIGPGANVLTF. The CDR3 DNA reads as TGCGCCAGCAGCATAGGACCTGGGGCCAACGTCCTGACTTTC. The V gene is TRBV5-1, the J gene TRBJ2-6; D not certain. V lost 4 bases to trimming and J lost 2 bases, with 7 bases between them. Germline V gene data show CDR1 as SGHRS and CDR2 as YFSETQ. The CDR3 sequence is 14 residues long. The full variable domain, with the rest looked up from reference TRBV5-1 and TRBJ2-6, is KAGVTQTPRYLIKTRGQQVTLSCSPISGHRSVSWYQQTPGQGLQFLFEYFSETQRNKGNFPGRFSGRQFSNSRSEMNVSTLELGDSALYLCASSIGPGANVLTFGAGSRLTVL.

The V gene is TRBV6-5, the J gene TRBJ1-1; 8 bases agree with TRBD1. The germline V gene encodes CDR1 MNHEY and CDR2 SVGAGI. V lost 3 bases and J lost 4; bases outside the gene matches: 10. CDR3 length equals 16 residues. This CDR3 is CASSYSPRQGPTEAFF. Here the CDR3 DNA reads TGTGCCAGCAGTTATTCCCCGCGACAGGGGCCCACTGAAGCTTTCTTT.

This clonotype has only a few counts. CDR3 sequence (DNA): TGCAGTGCTTGGACTAGCGGGAGGTCTGGGGCCAACGTCCTGACTTTC. It codes for CSAWTSGRSGANVLTF. This chain connects TRBV20-1 to TRBJ2-6; TRBD2 agrees at 14 bases. Germline loops: CDR1 DFQATT, CDR2 SNEGSKA (reference sequence). CDR3 length: 16 residues. V lost 5 bases, J lost 1 base, and 1 base stayed unmatched.

The chain combines TRBV10-3 with TRBJ2-3; 7 bases fit TRBD1. The CDR3 length is 12 residues. In germline, CDR1 is ENHRY, CDR2 SYGVKD. With 4 bases clipped from V and 10 bases from J, the junction kept 5 bases outside the gene matches. The chain's CDR3 is CAISGRGTAQYF. DNA of the CDR3: TGTGCCATCAGTGGTCGTGGGACAGCGCAGTATTTT.

The V gene is TRBV2, the J gene TRBJ2-7, with 8 positions matching TRBD1. The germline gives CDR1 SNHLY, CDR2 FYNNEI. V was clipped by 8 bases and J by 0 bases; unmatched bases: 15. This CDR3 comprises 17 residues. CDR3 DNA sequence: TGTGCCAGCGCGAGATCTCCCCAGGGGGCGTACTCCTACGAGCAGTACTTC. It is translated as CASARSPQGAYSYEQYF.

A few counts support this clonotype. The rearrangement links TRBV4-3 to TRBJ1-1, with D unresolved. This CDR3 region has 16 residues. Germline-derived CDR1 and CDR2 are LGHNA and YSLEER. The V end was cut by 0 bases, the J end by 3 bases, with 14 bases between. The CDR3 sequence is CASSQDRTRPDTEAFF. The CDR3 DNA reads TGCGCCAGCAGCCAAGATCGTACACGGCCCGACACTGAAGCTTTCTTT.

Ten or more counts support this clonotype. The rearrangement uses TRBV7-2 and TRBJ2-2; TRBD1 agrees at 7 bases. In germline, CDR1 is SGHTA, CDR2 FQGNSA. V was clipped by 4 bases and J by 1 base; unmatched bases: 3. This CDR3 has 15 residues. This CDR3 reads CASSSGQLNTGELFF. CDR3 DNA sequence: TGTGCCAGCAGCTCGGGACAGTTGAACACCGGGGAGCTGTTTTTT.